A single sample gave rise to the 29 T cell receptor beta chains below, sequenced in a study of blood T cell repertoires in COVID-19. Method: immunoSEQ multiplex PCR; TCRdb's copy keeps in-frame clones and lacks some. Among 170,000 or so clones listed, approximately 88% were seen once. Sequencing was done on a sample of peripheral blood. These receptors were taken from a man between 18 and 29 years old with active or convalescent COVID-19.

J is TRBJ2-2 and V is TRBV11-2, with D possibly matching TRBD2 (5 bases). This CDR3 comprises 15 residues. Trimming stripped 2 bases from V and 1 base from J, with 8 bases between. From germline, CDR1 is SGHAT and CDR2 FQNNGV. The DNA for the CDR3 is TGTGCCAGCAGCTTATCTGGGAGGAACACCGGGGAGCTGTTTTTT. Its protein is CASSLSGRNTGELFF.

In its sample, this clone is medium-sized. The rearrangement joins TRBV9 to TRBJ2-3, with a tentative D call TRBD2 (5 bases). In germline, CDR1 is SGDLS, CDR2 YYNGEE. There are 13 residues in the CDR3. The V gene lost 3 bases and the J gene lost 2 bases, with 7 bases spanning the gap. The CDR3 protein is CASSDGITDTQYF. For the CDR3, the DNA is TGTGCCAGCAGCGACGGGATCACAGATACGCAGTATTTT.

The chain employs TRBV12-3 or TRBV12-4 and TRBJ2-2, with D perhaps matching TRBD2 (5 bases). CDR3 size: 12 residues. V lost 8 bases and J 6 bases, leaving 10 bases between the germline ends. CDR3 sequence reads: CASAGVPGELFF. The DNA for the CDR3 is TGTGCCAGCGCCGGGGTCCCCGGGGAGCTGTTTTTT.

The rearrangement uses TRBV5-1 and TRBJ2-2, with D unclear. CDR3 length: 14 residues. CDR1 is SGHRS, CDR2 YFSETQ, per germline. V shed 2 bases and J shed 7 bases, with 12 bases lying between them. The CDR3 DNA is TGCGCCAGCAGCTTTTCGACTCTGGGCGGGGAGCTGTTTTTT. The encoded protein is CASSFSTLGGELFF.

The chain employs TRBV5-3 and TRBJ2-3, with TRBD2 matching over 12 bases. TRBV5-3 has ORF status, its function being uncertain. After removal of 4 bases from V and 0 bases from J, the junction contained 9 bases not matched to a gene. This CDR3 spans 18 amino acids. The CDR3 loop is CARSQRTSGTLSTDTQYF. The CDR3 DNA follows: TGTGCCAGAAGCCAAAGGACTAGCGGGACCCTTAGCACAGATACGCAGTATTTT.

The chain employs TRBV30 and TRBJ2-3; weak D call: TRBD2 (6 bases). Germline V lookup: CDR1 GTSNPN, CDR2 SVGIG (reference sequence). This CDR3 region has 12 residues. V gave up 3 bases and J gave up 6 bases, with 10 bases separating them. Here the CDR3 reads CAWRLGGDTQYF. The CDR3 nucleotides read TGTGCCTGGAGGCTAGGAGGGGATACGCAGTATTTT.

The chain carries TRBV18 and TRBJ1-4; D might be TRBD1 (6 bases). The CDR3 has 16 residues. Trimming cost V 2 bases and J 7 bases, with 17 bases left between them. CDR1 and CDR2 (germline): KGHSH, LQKENI. CDR3 sequence (DNA): TGTGCCAGCTCACCAATTCGAACAGGGTCAGGTGAAAAACTGTTTTTT. Its protein product is CASSPIRTGSGEKLFF.

The CDR3 is CASSLSRGNTGELFF. The CDR3, as DNA: TGTGCCAGCAGTTTGTCGCGGGGCAACACCGGGGAGCTGTTTTTT. This chain joins TRBV2 and TRBJ2-2; a weak D match, TRBD2 (6 bases). V lost 5 bases and J lost 2, with 12 bases in between. The germline gives CDR1 SNHLY, CDR2 FYNNEI. The CDR3 covers 15 residues.

The V call is TRBV7-2, the J call TRBJ1-5; 7 nucleotides match TRBD1. The CDR3 covers 14 residues. With 1 base clipped from V and 9 bases from J, the junction kept 6 bases outside the gene matches. CDR1 and CDR2 from the germline V gene are SGHTA and FQGNSA. The CDR3 DNA reads TGTGCCAGCAGCTTAGTCGAGGGGGCTCCGCCCCAGCATTTT. Translated: CASSLVEGAPPQHF. Supplemented by reference TRBV7-2 and TRBJ1-5, the full variable domain reads GAGVSQSPSNKVTEKGKDVELRCDPISGHTALYWYRQSLGQGLEFLIYFQGNSAPDKSGLPSDRFSAERTGGSVSTLTIQRTQQEDSAVYLCASSLVEGAPPQHFGDGTRLSIL.

V is TRBV7-8 and J is TRBJ1-3; D perhaps matches TRBD1 (6 bases). Germline CDR1 is SGHVS and CDR2 is FQNEAQ. Between the trimmed V and J ends, which lost 5 bases and 1 base, there was a span of 12 bases. This CDR3 has 15 amino acids. CDR3 bases: TGTGCCAGCAGCCCGATACAGGGTTCTGGAAACACCATATATTTT. Protein sequence: CASSPIQGSGNTIYF.

This clone was picked up one time. This sequence joins TRBV7-2 and TRBJ2-3; TRBD2 aligns across 10 bases. V shed 5 bases and J 7 bases; nucleotides not matched to a gene: 15. There are 17 residues in the CDR3. Germline V CDR1 and CDR2: SGHTA, FQGNSA. The CDR3 loop reads CASSPREREGGRNTQYF. CDR3 sequence (DNA): TGTGCCAGCAGCCCCAGGGAGCGGGAGGGAGGGAGGAATACGCAGTATTTT.

The rearrangement uses TRBV7-6 and TRBJ2-1; D possibly corresponds to TRBD1 (5 bases). V was pared by 5 bases and J by 5 bases, with 16 bases between. CDR1 is SGHVS and CDR2 is FNYEAQ in the germline V gene. The CDR3 contains 15 residues. CDR3 in DNA: TGTGCCAGCAGCACACGCCCAACAGGAAACAATGAGCAGTTCTTC. As protein: CASSTRPTGNNEQFF.

The chain links TRBV5-4 to TRBJ1-4; no clear D gene. Germline CDR1 and CDR2: SGHNT and YYREEE (reference sequence). CDR3 length: 15 residues. Deletions cut 4 bases from V and 0 bases from J, with 10 bases between. CDR3 sequence reads: CASSPGRTTNEKLFF. CDR3 DNA: TGTGCCAGCAGCCCGGGGAGGACAACTAATGAAAAACTGTTTTTT.

This chain links TRBV6-5 with TRBJ1-1, with 8 bases matching TRBD1. Germline V gene data show CDR1 as MNHEY and CDR2 as SVGAGI. The CDR3 is 15 amino acids. V dropped 4 bases and J dropped 6; count of bases not matched to a gene: 10. CDR3 sequence (DNA): TGTGCCAGCAGTTCACAGGGGGTAAGTTCCTCTGAAGCTTTCTTT. It encodes CASSSQGVSSSEAFF.

The V gene is TRBV2, the J gene TRBJ2-3; TRBD2 matches at 10 bases. The V gene end was trimmed by 6 bases and the J gene end by 6 bases; junction bases not matched to a gene: 6. Germline CDR1 SNHLY, CDR2 FYNNEI. The CDR3 runs 14 residues. CDR3 bases: TGTGCCAGCAGCCCACTAGCGGGGTCGGATACGCAGTATTTT. It yields the protein CASSPLAGSDTQYF.

This rearrangement joins TRBV6-5 to TRBJ2-3, with TRBD2 matching 12 bases. The J segment lost 1 base and the V segment lost 3 bases, leaving 2 bases of the junction unmatched. The CDR3 extends over 16 amino acids. Germline-derived CDR1 and CDR2 are MNHEY and SVGAGI. The CDR3 sequence: CASSYSSGRGTDTQYF. The CDR3 nucleotides are TGTGCCAGCAGTTATTCTAGCGGGAGGGGCACAGATACGCAGTATTTT.

The rearrangement links TRBV30 to TRBJ2-4; D is unclear. Trimming took 4 bases from V and 3 from J, leaving 4 bases between them. Per germline, CDR1 GTSNPN and CDR2 SVGIG (reference sequence). The CDR3 consists of 11 residues. This CDR3 reads CAWTHKNIQYF. In DNA, the CDR3 is TGTGCCTGGACCCACAAAAACATTCAGTACTTC.

The CDR3 sequence is CASSFQGSSTEAFF. Here the CDR3 DNA reads TGTGCCAGCAGCTTTCAGGGGAGTTCCACTGAAGCTTTCTTT. V usage is TRBV7-9 and J usage is TRBJ1-1, with D tentatively TRBD1 (6 bases). Germline lookup yields CDR1 SEHNR and CDR2 FQNEAQ (reference sequence). CDR3 size: 14 residues. V lost 3 bases and J 4 bases, leaving 12 bases between the germline ends.

The chain links TRBV2 to TRBJ1-1; 7 nucleotides match TRBD1. Trimming at V came to 4 bases and at J to 5 bases, leaving 4 bases not matched to a gene. Germline-derived CDR1 and CDR2 are SNHLY and FYNNEI. The CDR3 extends over 13 amino acids. Here the CDR3 reads CASSGGTVTEAFF. CDR3 DNA: TGTGCCAGCAGTGGCGGGACAGTTACTGAAGCTTTCTTT.

This chain links TRBV11-1 with TRBJ2-3; D possibly corresponds to TRBD2 (6 bases). The CDR3 runs to 16 residues. Germline CDR1 SGHAT, CDR2 FQDESV (reference sequence). Trimming shortened V by 3 bases and J by 1 base, and 14 bases separated the two germline ends. The CDR3 region has the DNA TGTGCCAGCAGCTTCTCCTGGCGGGGCGGCACAGATACGCAGTATTTT. It codes for CASSFSWRGGTDTQYF.

The chain recombines TRBV6-2 or TRBV6-3 with TRBJ2-7; TRBD2 matches at 12 bases. V dropped 2 bases and J dropped 7; count of bases not matched to a gene: 6. Germline CDR1 reads MNHEY; CDR2 reads SVGEGT. The CDR3 spans 15 residues. CDR3 DNA: TGTGCCAGCAGTTACGCTAGCGGGAGGGCCCCAGAGCAGTACTTC. Protein product: CASSYASGRAPEQYF.

This rearrangement joins TRBV6-1 to TRBJ2-5, with D perhaps matching TRBD2 (6 bases). Between the trimmed V and J ends, which lost 1 base and 1 base, there was a span of 7 bases. Per germline, CDR1 MNHNS and CDR2 SASEGT. The CDR3 is 14 amino acids. CDR3: CASSEVAVQETQYF. CDR3 DNA: TGTGCCAGCAGTGAAGTAGCGGTCCAAGAGACCCAGTACTTC.

The rearrangement joins TRBV3-1 (or the pseudogene TRBV3-2) to TRBJ2-1; 8 bases map to TRBD1. Germline V gene sequence: CDR1 LGHDT, CDR2 YNNKEL (reference sequence). The CDR3 contains 18 residues. V shed 0 bases, J shed 9 bases, and the junction held 16 bases outside the gene matches. In DNA form, the CDR3 reads TGTGCCAGCAGCCAAGAACCCCAAAGTCACCAGGGGGCGGTTGAGCAGTTCTTC. Translated, it gives CASSQEPQSHQGAVEQFF.

This clone was seen a few times. The chain combines TRBV6-2 or TRBV6-3 with TRBJ1-2; a possible D gene is TRBD1 (5 bases). The CDR3 covers 13 residues. The germline V gene has CDR1 MNHEY and CDR2 SVGEGT. The germline V and J ends were trimmed by 3 bases and 2 bases, with 7 bases remaining between them. Here the CDR3 reads CASSYGANYGYTF. The DNA for the CDR3 is TGTGCCAGCAGTTATGGGGCGAACTATGGCTACACCTTC.

This chain joins TRBV19 and TRBJ2-7; tentatively, D is TRBD2 (6 bases). This CDR3 is 16 amino acids long. Germline CDR1 is LNHDA and CDR2 is SQIVND (reference sequence). V lost 4 bases to trimming and J lost 2 bases, with 18 bases between them. The CDR3 loop reads CASSSPGGSRAYEQYF. The DNA for the CDR3 is TGTGCCAGTAGTAGCCCCGGGGGAAGCCGAGCCTACGAGCAGTACTTC.

J is TRBJ1-1 and V is TRBV3-1 (or the pseudogene TRBV3-2); tentative D call: TRBD1 (5 bases). The germline gives CDR1 LGHDT, CDR2 YNNKEL (reference sequence). CDR3 size: 12 residues. V was clipped by 6 bases and J by 3 bases, with 8 bases between them. The CDR3 spells CASRGGDTEAFF. In DNA form, the CDR3 reads TGTGCCAGCAGGGGAGGGGACACTGAAGCTTTCTTT.

The chain recombines TRBV9 with TRBJ1-2, with no clear D. CDR1 and CDR2 (germline): SGDLS, YYNGEE. Deletions cut 3 bases from V and 4 bases from J, with 10 bases between. This CDR3 contains 13 residues. CDR3 sequence (DNA): TGTGCCAGCAGCGCGACATATATCTATGGCTACACCTTC. It yields the protein CASSATYIYGYTF.

The V gene is TRBV7-9, the J gene TRBJ1-1; D not certain. V shed 5 bases and J shed 2 bases, with 12 bases lying between them. From germline, CDR1 is SEHNR and CDR2 FQNEAQ (reference sequence). The CDR3 runs to 14 residues. This CDR3 reads CASSLHSGNTEAFF. The CDR3, as DNA: TGTGCCAGCAGCCTCCATTCAGGTAACACTGAAGCTTTCTTT.

This chain uses TRBV11-2 with TRBJ1-1; 8 bases agree with TRBD1. CDR3 length: 17 amino acids. V gave up 2 bases and J gave up 6 bases; unmatched junction bases: 14. Germline assignment: CDR1 SGHAT and CDR2 FQNNGV. DNA of the CDR3: TGTGCCAGCAGCTTAACTCCCTCTTGGGACAGGTATCCTGAAGCTTTCTTT. This translates into CASSLTPSWDRYPEAFF. Variable domain in full (rest from reference TRBV11-2 and TRBJ1-1): EAGVAQSPRYKIIEKRQSVAFWCNPISGHATLYWYQQILGQGPKLLIQFQNNGVVDDSQLPKDRFSAERLKGVDSTLKIQPAKLEDSAVYLCASSLTPSWDRYPEAFFGQGTRLTVV.